The TCR beta chain under discussion was sequenced for a study of blood T cell repertoires in COVID-19. V was trimmed by 9 bases and J by 5 bases, leaving 11 bases between them. This CDR3 has 12 amino acids. The germline CDR1 and CDR2 sequences are MDHEN and SYDVKM. Assay used: immunoSEQ multiplex PCR; TCRdb lists only in-frame clones, some missing. The data hold about 280,000 clones, with more than 80% observed a single time. The sample holds a few counts of this clone. V usage is TRBV28 and J usage is TRBJ1-5; no clear D. The receptor was isolated from a woman in her thirties with acute COVID-19. Sequenced sample: PBMCs or T cells enriched from blood (not recorded which). Here the CDR3 DNA reads TGTGCCAGTATGACTAGGGATCAGCCCCAGCATTTT. This encodes CASMTRDQPQHF.